The 6 T cell receptor beta chains below all came from one sample that was sequenced in a study of T cell responses to AZD1222 COVID-19 vaccine (dated by TCRdb to 2020 to 2023). The time point tag for this specimen amounts to: baseline before first vaccination. The label giving this sample's treatment or condition can be read as: meningococcal conjugate vaccine given as trial control. The library was prepared using the immunoSEQ multiplex PCR assay. This immuneACCESS table, as held by TCRdb, lists in-frame sequences with V and J called but not all clones. Of the missing ones, under half trace to an unresolved V gene in checked studies; the others have no known cause. A total of roughly 77,000 clones appear in this sample, approximately 90% of them only once. Roughly 6.4% of the sample is taken by the ten largest. This material consisted of peripheral blood, taken on day 0 of MenACWY control vaccination. The receptors here all came from an adult in good health.

The chain links TRBV10-3 to TRBJ1-1, with D hard to call. Germline CDR1 ENHRY, CDR2 SYGVKD. CDR3 length: 15 amino acids. V was cut by 0 bases and J by 0 bases, with 8 bases left in between. The CDR3 nucleotides read TGTGCCATCAGTGAGTCGGGAGACATGAACACTGAAGCTTTCTTT. Translation: CAISESGDMNTEAFF.

The CDR3, as DNA: TGTGCCAGCGCTCGAGGGGCTGAAGCTTTCTTT. Its protein is CASARGAEAFF. The chain has TRBV6-5 and TRBJ1-1; weak D call: TRBD1 (5 bases). Germline assignment: CDR1 MNHEY and CDR2 SVGAGI. This CDR3 is built from 11 residues. Trimming removed 8 bases at V and 6 bases at J, with 10 bases between.

The chain combines TRBV5-1 with TRBJ1-2; no clear D gene. The CDR3 is 13 residues long. The ends were cut back, 0 bases at V and 4 bases at J, with 7 bases in the middle. Germline values: CDR1 SGHRS, CDR2 YFSETQ. The CDR3 bases are TGCGCCAGCAGCTTGGCCGACGGCTATGGCTACACCTTC. Amino acids: CASSLADGYGYTF.

The chain uses TRBV10-3 and TRBJ1-2, with D possibly matching TRBD1 (6 bases). Trimming cost V 3 bases and J 0 bases, with 14 bases left between them. This CDR3 has 16 amino acids. Germline V gene sequence: CDR1 ENHRY, CDR2 SYGVKD. The CDR3 here is CAISDHGQNSNYGYTF. The CDR3 bases are TGTGCCATCAGTGACCACGGACAGAATTCTAACTATGGCTACACCTTC.

The rearrangement joins TRBV24-1 to TRBJ2-1, with a possible D match to TRBD2 (5 bases). Trimming removed 2 bases at V and 6 bases at J, with 10 bases between. Germline loops: CDR1 KGHDR, CDR2 SFDVKD. This CDR3 has 14 residues. The CDR3 DNA reads TGTGCCACCAGTGATTGGGGAGCGGCCAATGAGCAGTTCTTC. Translating gives CATSDWGAANEQFF.

V is TRBV7-2 and J is TRBJ2-2; 8 positions agree with TRBD1. J was trimmed by 5 bases and V by 5 bases; bases with no gene match: 7. Per germline, CDR1 SGHTA and CDR2 FQGNSA. The CDR3 has 15 residues. The CDR3 reads CASSTDRVVTGELFF. In nucleotides, the CDR3 is TGTGCCAGCAGCACGGACAGGGTTGTTACCGGGGAGCTGTTTTTT.